What follows are 15 T cell receptor beta chains derived from one specimen sequenced in a study of blood T cell repertoires in COVID-19. Generated by immunoSEQ multiplex PCR, the TCRdb table keeps only in-frame clones and is missing some. The data contain approximately 230,000 clones, about 86% of them singletons. The source material was PBMCs or T cells enriched from blood (not recorded which). Receptors originate from a woman aged 45-65 years with acute COVID-19.

Here the CDR3 DNA reads TGTGCCAGCAGCCCACAACCCCAGGGGGACGCTCTTCGAGCTTTCTTT. Translation: CASSPQPQGDALRAFF. The chain combines TRBV7-3 with TRBJ1-1; 7 bases fit TRBD1. The CDR3 covers 16 residues. V lost 5 bases and J lost 10; bases outside the gene matches: 19. Germline-derived CDR1 and CDR2 are SGHTA and FQGTGA. Full variable domain (rest looked up from reference TRBV7-3 and TRBJ1-1): GAGVSQTPSNKVTEKGKYVELRCDPISGHTALYWYRQSLGQGPEFLIYFQGTGAADDSGLPNDRFFAVRPEGSVSTLKIQRTERGDSAVYLCASSPQPQGDALRAFFGQGTRLTVV.

This chain joins TRBV2 and TRBJ1-5; D gene unclear. This CDR3 has 13 residues. Germline CDR1 is SNHLY and CDR2 is FYNNEI. V was trimmed by 6 bases and J by 4 bases, leaving 10 bases between them. The CDR3, as DNA: TGTGCCAGCAGGCAGACACCTAATCAGCCCCAGCATTTT. The encoded protein is CASRQTPNQPQHF. The entire variable domain, with the rest obtained from reference TRBV2 and TRBJ1-5, is as follows: EPEVTQTPSHQVTQMGQEVILRCVPISNHLYFYWYRQILGQKVEFLVSFYNNEISEKSEIFDDQFSVERPDGSNFTLKIRSTKLEDSAMYFCASRQTPNQPQHFGDGTRLSIL.

This clone was recorded once. The chain links TRBV25-1 to TRBJ1-4, with TRBD1 identical over 7 bases. Per germline, CDR1 MGHDK and CDR2 SYGVNS. The junction had 7 bases not matched to a gene; V was cut back by 4 bases and J by 5 bases. The CDR3 covers 15 residues. The CDR3 region has the DNA TGTGCCAGCAGTGGATTGACAGGGAACAATGAAAAACTGTTTTTT. Protein: CASSGLTGNNEKLFF. Full variable domain (rest looked up from reference TRBV25-1 and TRBJ1-4): EADIYQTPRYLVIGTGKKITLECSQTMGHDKMYWYQQDPGMELHLIHYSYGVNSTEKGDLSSESTVSRIRTEHFPLTLESARPSHTSQYLCASSGLTGNNEKLFFGSGTQLSVL.

The chain links TRBV11-3 to TRBJ2-2, with 7 nucleotides matching TRBD1. Germline V gene data show CDR1 as SGHNT and CDR2 as YENEEA. V was pared by 6 bases and J by 0 bases, with 7 bases of the junction left unmatched. The CDR3 totals 16 residues. CDR3: CASRHRQGSNTGELFF. CDR3 bases: TGTGCCAGCAGGCACCGACAGGGTTCGAACACCGGGGAGCTGTTTTTT.

V is TRBV5-6 and J is TRBJ2-7; possibly TRBD2 for D (5 bases). Trimming took off 4 bases at V and 2 bases at J, with 16 bases between the two ends. CDR3 size: 15 residues. CDR1 and CDR2 from the germline V gene are SGHDT and YYEEEE. For the CDR3, the DNA is TGTGCCAGCAGCCAAGGACTGTACGAAACCTACGAGCAGTACTTC. Encoded protein: CASSQGLYETYEQYF.

This chain links TRBV28 with TRBJ2-2; D is possibly TRBD2 (6 bases). Germline-derived CDR1 and CDR2 are MDHEN and SYDVKM. V lost 6 bases to trimming and J lost 2 bases, with 13 bases between them. The CDR3 is 15 residues long. CDR3 DNA sequence: TGTGCCAGCAGCCGTAGCGGTCGAAACACCGGGGAGCTGTTTTTT. Translated, it gives CASSRSGRNTGELFF. The full variable domain, in which reference TRBV28 and TRBJ2-2 provide the parts outside the CDR3, is DVKVTQSSRYLVKRTGEKVFLECVQDMDHENMFWYRQDPGLGLRLIYFSYDVKMKEKGDIPEGYSVSREKKERFSLILESASTNQTSMYLCASSRSGRNTGELFFGEGSRLTVL.

This clone was seen only once. This chain connects TRBV13 to TRBJ2-7; a possible D gene is TRBD1 (6 bases). CDR3 size: 13 residues. V gave up 5 bases and J gave up 2 bases, with 10 bases separating them. The germline V gene has CDR1 PRHDT and CDR2 FYEKMQ (reference sequence). The CDR3, as DNA: TGTGCCAGCAGCCCCCGGGACACCTACGAGCAGTACTTC. Translating gives CASSPRDTYEQYF.

The CDR3 bases are TGTGCCAGCTACAACGGACAGGACTCCAATGGCTACACCTTC. This gives the protein CASYNGQDSNGYTF. This chain connects TRBV28 to TRBJ1-2; 7 bases are a match to TRBD1. CDR1 MDHEN and CDR2 SYDVKM come from the germline V gene. CDR3 length: 14 amino acids. V was pared by 8 bases and J by 6 bases, with 12 bases of the junction left unmatched.

This chain joins TRBV28 and TRBJ1-2, with TRBD1 as a possible D gene (6 bases). The CDR3 has 12 amino acids. Deletions cut 7 bases from V and 8 bases from J, with 14 bases between. CDR1 and CDR2 (germline): MDHEN, SYDVKM. CDR3 amino acids: CASTEEGHGYTF. The CDR3 region has the DNA TGTGCCAGCACCGAAGAGGGACACGGCTACACCTTC.

The chain is built from TRBV18 and TRBJ1-5; 8 bases line up with TRBD1. There are 13 residues in the CDR3. The germline V gene encodes CDR1 KGHSH and CDR2 LQKENI. Losses at the gene ends were 6 bases for V and 2 bases for J; bases not matched to a gene: 0. CDR3 sequence reads: CASSGQGNQPQHF. DNA for the CDR3: TGTGCCAGCTCGGGACAGGGCAATCAGCCCCAGCATTTT.

The chain uses TRBV18 and TRBJ2-1; 8 positions match TRBD1. With 0 bases clipped from V and 9 bases from J, the junction kept 7 bases outside the gene matches. Germline-derived CDR1 and CDR2 are KGHSH and LQKENI. CDR3 length equals 15 residues. CDR3 nucleotide sequence: TGTGCCAGCTCACCACCATCGGACAGGGATGGTGAGCAGTTCTTC. Translating gives CASSPPSDRDGEQFF.

The sample holds one count of this clone. The chain uses TRBV19 and TRBJ2-3, with TRBD2 matching 11 bases. J lost 4 bases, V lost 4 bases, and 4 bases had no gene match. Germline loops: CDR1 LNHDA, CDR2 SQIVND (reference sequence). The CDR3 runs 15 residues. The CDR3 DNA follows: TGTGCCAGTAGTACGACTAGCGGGAACCCAGATACGCAGTATTTT. This gives the protein CASSTTSGNPDTQYF.

This clone was seen only once. This rearrangement joins TRBV28 to TRBJ2-7; TRBD1 is a possible D gene (6 bases). V was clipped by 6 bases and J by 2 bases, with 20 bases between them. The germline V gene has CDR1 MDHEN and CDR2 SYDVKM. This CDR3 contains 16 residues. The CDR3 region is CASRVQPGHRTYEQYF. CDR3 in DNA: TGTGCCAGCAGGGTACAGCCGGGACACCGAACCTACGAGCAGTACTTC.

This rearrangement joins TRBV9 to TRBJ1-1; maybe TRBD1 (6 bases). V was shortened by 3 bases and J by 2 bases, with 8 bases between the two germline ends. The CDR3 has 13 residues. Looked up from germline, CDR1 is SGDLS and CDR2 is YYNGEE. The CDR3 DNA follows: TGTGCCAGCAGCGGGGGGCTAAACACTGAAGCTTTCTTT. It yields the protein CASSGGLNTEAFF.

The chain carries TRBV28 and TRBJ1-1; TRBD1 agrees at 7 bases. The trim removed 10 bases at V and 1 base at J, leaving 6 bases unmatched. The CDR3 is 13 residues long. Germline V lookup: CDR1 MDHEN, CDR2 SYDVKM. CDR3 DNA: TGTGCCACCTTGGGACAGAGGAACACTGAAGCTTTCTTT. It translates to CATLGQRNTEAFF.